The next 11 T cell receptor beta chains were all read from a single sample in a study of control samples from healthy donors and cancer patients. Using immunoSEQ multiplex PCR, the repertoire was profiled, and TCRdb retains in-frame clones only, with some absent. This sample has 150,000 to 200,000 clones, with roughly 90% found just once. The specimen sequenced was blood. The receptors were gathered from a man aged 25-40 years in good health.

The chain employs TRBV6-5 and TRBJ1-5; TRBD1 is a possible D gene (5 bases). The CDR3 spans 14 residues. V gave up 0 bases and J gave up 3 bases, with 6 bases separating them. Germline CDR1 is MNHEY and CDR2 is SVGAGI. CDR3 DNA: TGTGCCAGCAGTTACTCGGGGGACAATCAGCCCCAGCATTTT. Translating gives CASSYSGDNQPQHF.

CDR3 coding DNA: TGTGCCAGCAGCTTGGCGGACAGGGGGACGTCGGGCTACACCTTC. It yields the protein CASSLADRGTSGYTF. The V and J genes are TRBV5-6 and TRBJ1-2, with 10 positions matching TRBD1. J was trimmed by 8 bases and V by 0 bases; bases with no gene match: 7. The CDR3 is made up of 15 amino acids. Per the germline V gene, CDR1 is SGHDT and CDR2 is YYEEEE.

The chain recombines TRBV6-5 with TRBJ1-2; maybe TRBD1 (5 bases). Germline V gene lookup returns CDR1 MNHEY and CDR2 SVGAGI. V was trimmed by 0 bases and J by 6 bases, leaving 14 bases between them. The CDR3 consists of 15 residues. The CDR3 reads CASSYSGVFDDGYTF. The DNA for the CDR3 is TGTGCCAGCAGTTACTCGGGGGTGTTTGATGATGGCTACACCTTC.

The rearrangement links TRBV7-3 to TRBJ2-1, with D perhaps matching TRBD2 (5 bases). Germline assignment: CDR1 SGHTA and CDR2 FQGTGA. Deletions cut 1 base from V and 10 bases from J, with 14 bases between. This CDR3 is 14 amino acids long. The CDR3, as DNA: TGTGCCAGCAGCTTAAAGGGAGACGTACGAGAGCAGTTCTTC. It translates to CASSLKGDVREQFF.

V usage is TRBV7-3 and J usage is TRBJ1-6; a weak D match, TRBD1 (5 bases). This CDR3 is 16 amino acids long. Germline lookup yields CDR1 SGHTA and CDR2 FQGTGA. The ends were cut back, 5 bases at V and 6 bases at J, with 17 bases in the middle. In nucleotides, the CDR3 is TGTGCCAGCAGCCTCCGGCAGATGGGGGTTAATTCACCCCTCCACTTT. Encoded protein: CASSLRQMGVNSPLHF.

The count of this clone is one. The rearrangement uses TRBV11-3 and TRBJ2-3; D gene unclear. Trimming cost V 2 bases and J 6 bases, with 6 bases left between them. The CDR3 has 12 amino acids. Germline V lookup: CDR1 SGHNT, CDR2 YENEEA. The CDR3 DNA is TGTGCCAGCAGCTTATTGGGGGATACGCAGTATTTT. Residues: CASSLLGDTQYF.

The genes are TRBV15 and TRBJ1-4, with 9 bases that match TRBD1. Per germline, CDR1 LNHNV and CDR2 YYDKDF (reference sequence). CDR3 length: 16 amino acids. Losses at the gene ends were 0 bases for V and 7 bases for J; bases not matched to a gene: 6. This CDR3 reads CATSREGGQGSEKLFF. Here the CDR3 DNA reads TGTGCCACCAGCAGAGAGGGGGGACAGGGCAGTGAAAAACTGTTTTTT.

The CDR3 region has the DNA TGCGCCAGCAGCCCACGAGCTACAGTTGAAGCTTTCTTT. Protein product: CASSPRATVEAFF. The chain uses TRBV5-1 and TRBJ1-1; D call uncertain. Trimming left V 4 bases short and J 7 bases short, with 14 bases between. Germline CDR1 is SGHRS and CDR2 is YFSETQ. The CDR3 has 13 amino acids.

This CDR3 reads CASSGGGGKVTQYF. For the CDR3, the DNA is TGTGCCAGCAGTGGAGGGGGAGGCAAGGTGACCCAGTACTTC. The chain combines TRBV2 with TRBJ2-5, with D perhaps given as TRBD1 or TRBD2 (6 bases each). CDR1 is SNHLY, CDR2 FYNNEI, per germline. V lost 4 bases to trimming and J lost 7 bases, with 16 bases between them. This CDR3 contains 14 residues.

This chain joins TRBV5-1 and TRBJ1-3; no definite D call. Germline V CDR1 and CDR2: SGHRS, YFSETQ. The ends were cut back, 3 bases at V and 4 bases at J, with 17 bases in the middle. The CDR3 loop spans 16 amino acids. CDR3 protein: CASSSGSQQAGNTIYF. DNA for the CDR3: TGCGCCAGCAGCTCTGGAAGTCAGCAGGCCGGAAACACCATATATTTT.

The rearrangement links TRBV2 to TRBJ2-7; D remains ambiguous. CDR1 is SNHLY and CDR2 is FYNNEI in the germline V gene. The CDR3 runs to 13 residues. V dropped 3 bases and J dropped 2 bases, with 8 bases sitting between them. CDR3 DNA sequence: TGTGCCAGCAGTGACTGGCAGGCCTACGAGCAGTACTTC. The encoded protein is CASSDWQAYEQYF.